This T cell receptor beta chain was identified during a study of T cell responses to AZD1222 COVID-19 vaccine. Study as a whole: Pooled samples include second doses given at about 4 or 12 weeks.

Points on this clone: As yet, its antigen is unknown.

Overall study findings and caveats: Females made up more of the donors, who were largely white British, and clonal diversity may have come out too low. Baseline serostatus was positive in only six AZD1222 recipients. Sampled repertoires all dated from after the peak T cell response.

The germline V and J ends were trimmed by 0 bases and 5 bases, with 14 bases remaining between them. Germline lookup yields CDR1 SGHNT and CDR2 YYREEE (reference sequence). The CDR3 has 15 amino acids. Repertoires were generated with immunoSEQ multiplex PCR, while TCRdb's copy carries only in-frame clones and drops some. The sample records some 100,000 clones, 90% being singletons. The specimen was peripheral blood, collected on day 0 of AZD1222 vaccination. The rearrangement uses TRBV5-4 and TRBJ2-5; unclear D gene. The clonotype originates from an adult in good health. The CDR3 region has the DNA TGTGCCAGCAGCTTGGCGGCCCGCCCGGGTGAGACCCAGTACTTC. The encoded protein is CASSLAARPGETQYF. Combining the CDR3 with reference TRBV5-4 and TRBJ2-5 gives the whole variable domain ETGVTQSPTHLIKTRGQQVTLRCSSQSGHNTVSWYQQALGQGPQFIFQYYREEENGRGNFPPRFSGLQFPNYSSELNVNALELDDSALYLCASSLAARPGETQYFGPGTRLLVL.